This T cell receptor (beta chain) was retrieved from a study of blood T cell repertoires in COVID-19. The overall study: T cells, B-cell-depleted T cells, or PBMCs provided the cDNA or gDNA that served as material.

This CDR3 has 13 residues. The V gene's germline CDR1 is LNHDA and CDR2 SQIVND (reference sequence). V was clipped by 6 bases and J by 4 bases, with 9 bases between them. Sequencing used immunoSEQ multiplex PCR; TCRdb keeps in-frame clones, though not all of them. The sample consists of approximately 130,000 clones, approximately 87% of them appearing once. The chain recombines TRBV19 with TRBJ2-2; D is undetermined. Input material: peripheral blood. The TCR was taken from a woman aged 50 to 65 with acute or convalescent COVID-19. As DNA, the CDR3 is TGTGCCAGTAGGCGGAGCGTCACCGGGGAGCTGTTTTTT. The encoded protein is CASRRSVTGELFF. The full variable domain, with the rest looked up from reference TRBV19 and TRBJ2-2, is DGGITQSPKYLFRKEGQNVTLSCEQNLNHDAMYWYRQDPGQGLRLIYYSQIVNDFQKGDIAEGYSVSREKKESFPLTVTSAQKNPTAFYLCASRRSVTGELFFGEGSRLTVL.